The present T cell receptor (beta chain) was sequenced within a study of cytomegalovirus exposure and HLA in healthy donors. PCR primers comprised 60 Vbeta and 13 Jbeta primers. Sequenced by immunoSEQ multiplex PCR; TCRdb stores in-frame clones only, minus some. Among 30,000 to 40,000 clones listed, about 63% were seen once. What was sequenced was PBMCs. The TCR was taken from a man aged 50-60 years in good health and CMV-seropositive.

The CDR3 sequence is CASSEDGTGLAKNIQYF. CDR3 sequence (DNA): TGTGCCAGCAGCGAAGACGGGACAGGTCTAGCCAAAAACATTCAGTACTTC. The rearrangement links TRBV5-6 to TRBJ2-4; the match to TRBD1 covers 8 bases. The junction had 9 bases not matched to a gene; V was cut back by 4 bases and J by 0 bases. The CDR3 extends over 17 amino acids. CDR1 and CDR2 (germline): SGHDT, YYEEEE.